The rows below give T cell receptor beta chains drawn from one sample of a study of T cells in Graves' hyperthyroidism and ophthalmopathy. From the multiplex PCR reads, TCRdb called clonotypes with MiXCR, one entry per CDR3 protein. The sample includes about 270,000 distinct CDR3 sequences, 25% of them seen just once. Sample: blood. These receptors were obtained from a man aged 35-49 years with Graves' hyperthyroidism that later progressed to Graves' ophthalmopathy. Both conserved end residues are part of each CDR3. D genes are given only for firm matches. Clone size is stated in some rows and not others, as once, few, many or a class when expanded.

- TRBJ2-7 few TRBV6-1 CASRLRVTTSSYEQYF TGTGCCAGCAGGCTTAGGGTGACAACCAGCTCCTACGAGCAGTACTTC
- TRBJ2-6 many TRBV12-3/TRBV12-4 CASSSFGANVLTF TGTGCCAGCAGTTCCTTTGGGGCCAACGTCCTGACTTTC
TRBD2 TRBJ2-4 many TRBV12-3/TRBV12-4 CASSPGTTALAKNIQYF TGTGCCAGCAGTCCCGGGACTACCGCACTAGCCAAAAACATTCAGTACTTC
TRBD1 TRBJ1-1 many TRBV9 CASSVEGTGAYTEAFF TGTGCCAGCAGCGTAGAAGGGACAGGGGCGTACACTGAAGCTTTCTTT
- TRBJ2-5 many TRBV9 CASSEGGPLQETQYF TGTGCCAGCAGCGAGGGCGGGCCCCTTCAAGAGACCCAGTACTTC
- TRBJ2-7 many TRBV12-3/TRBV12-4 CASSGLNYEQYF TGTGCCAGCAGTGGACTGAACTACGAGCAGTACTTC
TRBD1 TRBJ2-7 many TRBV28 CASSSSGQGTHEQYF TGTGCCAGCAGTTCCTCAGGACAGGGGACCCACGAGCAGTACTTC
- TRBJ1-5 many TRBV9 CASSVGAGYSNQPQHF TGTGCCAGCAGCGTAGGTGCGGGGTATAGCAATCAGCCCCAGCATTTT
- TRBJ2-5 few TRBV6-1 CASSDLHKGQETQYF TGTGCCAGCAGTGACCTTCACAAGGGGCAAGAGACCCAGTACTTC
TRBD1 TRBJ1-1 many TRBV9 CASSVGRGQVFDTEAFF TGTGCCAGCAGCGTAGGTAGGGGGCAGGTTTTTGACACTGAAGCTTTCTTT
TRBD1 TRBJ2-5 few TRBV14 CASSQVVGQGKETQYF TGTGCCAGCAGCCAAGTAGTGGGACAGGGTAAAGAGACCCAGTACTTC
- TRBJ1-1 - TRBV20-1 CSAREDRNTEAFF TGCAGTGCTAGGGAGGACAGGAACACTGAAGCTTTCTTT
- TRBJ2-7 many TRBV12-3/TRBV12-4 CASSLAGPREQYF TGTGCCAGCAGTTTAGCAGGTCCGAGAGAGCAGTACTTC
TRBD1 TRBJ2-5 - TRBV6-4 CASSDWDRGPQETQYF TGTGCCAGCAGTGACTGGGACAGGGGTCCGCAAGAGACCCAGTACTTC
TRBD2 TRBJ2-2 many TRBV27 CASSLLAGVRGELFF TGTGCCAGCAGTTTGCTAGCGGGAGTAAGGGGGGAGCTGTTTTTT
- TRBJ2-7 many TRBV7-2 CASSLRAEYEQYF TGTGCCAGCAGCTTAAGGGCCGAGTACGAGCAGTACTTC
TRBD2 TRBJ2-7 many TRBV10-1 CASSESAVAGVEQYF TGCGCCAGCAGTGAGTCGGCTGTAGCGGGAGTCGAGCAGTACTTC
- TRBJ1-1 - TRBV7-2 CASSSPGQHREAFF TGTGCCAGCAGCTCACCAGGACAACACAGAGAAGCTTTCTTT
- TRBJ2-2 many TRBV10-3 CAITQNSKNTGELFF TGTGCCATCACTCAGAACTCCAAAAACACCGGGGAGCTGTTTTTT
- TRBJ1-2 many TRBV6-5 CASSYGGNGYTF TGTGCCAGCAGTTACGGGGGGAATGGCTACACCTTC
TRBD2 TRBJ2-2 - TRBV5-1 CASGRTSGSTGELFF TGCGCCAGCGGCAGGACTAGCGGGAGCACCGGGGAGCTGTTTTTT
TRBD2 TRBJ2-5 many TRBV6-5 CASSYLRTSGWETQYF TGTGCCAGCAGTTACCTAAGGACTAGCGGATGGGAGACCCAGTACTTC
- TRBJ1-1 many TRBV19 CASSMRTNTEAFF TGTGCCAGTAGTATGAGAACGAACACTGAAGCTTTCTTT
TRBD1 TRBJ1-6 many TRBV28 CASSLQGAYNSPLHF TGTGCCAGCAGTTTGCAGGGGGCCTATAATTCACCCCTCCACTTT
TRBD2 TRBJ2-2 many TRBV7-3 CASSGGAGDTGELFF TGTGCCAGCAGCGGCGGGGCGGGAGATACCGGGGAGCTGTTTTTT
- TRBJ1-1 - TRBV5-1 CASSLEGAGLRATKAFF TGCGCCAGCAGCTTGGAAGGGGCGGGCCTCAGGGCCACTAAAGCTTTCTTT
TRBD1 TRBJ1-2 many TRBV10-2 CASSAPGQGNYGYTF TGCGCCAGCAGTGCTCCGGGACAGGGGAACTATGGCTACACCTTC
TRBD1 TRBJ2-5 many TRBV10-1 CASSLDREETQYF TGCGCCAGCAGCCTTGACAGGGAAGAGACCCAGTACTTC
- TRBJ2-7 many TRBV5-6 CASSAGAYSSYEQYF TGTGCCAGCAGTGCCGGGGCGTATAGCTCCTACGAGCAGTACTTC
- TRBJ1-5 many TRBV3-1 CASSQGIYQPQHF TGTGCCAGCAGCCAAGGGATTTATCAGCCCCAGCATTTT
- TRBJ1-5 many TRBV13 CASSSRRSNQPQHF TGTGCCAGCAGCTCCCGTCGGAGCAATCAGCCCCAGCATTTT
TRBD2 TRBJ2-2 many TRBV12-3/TRBV12-4 CASSFRGLAGGHPLTGELFF TGTGCCAGCAGTTTCCGGGGACTAGCGGGAGGTCATCCCCTCACCGGGGAGCTGTTTTTT
- TRBJ1-3 - TRBV12-3/TRBV12-4 CASSFGSSGNTIYF TGTGCCAGCAGTTTTGGGAGCTCTGGAAACACCATATATTTT
TRBD1 TRBJ1-5 many TRBV12-3/TRBV12-4 CASRDRENQPQHF TGTGCCAGCAGGGACAGGGAGAATCAGCCCCAGCATTTT
TRBD1 TRBJ1-2 - TRBV6-1 CASSLDRAEGYTF TGTGCCAGCAGCCTAGACAGGGCAGAAGGCTACACCTTC
- TRBJ1-1 - TRBV6-1 CASNHDTEAFF TGTGCCAGCAATCACGACACTGAAGCTTTCTTT
- TRBJ2-6 - TRBV12-3/TRBV12-4 CASSLGGAFGANVLTF TGTGCCAGCAGTTTAGGGGGCGCGTTTGGGGCCAACGTCCTGACTTTC
- TRBJ2-7 - TRBV12-3/TRBV12-4 CASSSQGGNYEQYF TGTGCCAGCAGTTCCCAAGGGGGTAACTACGAGCAGTACTTC
- TRBJ2-7 many TRBV12-3/TRBV12-4 CASSPGTFEQYF TGTGCCAGCAGTCCAGGGACATTCGAGCAGTACTTC
- TRBJ2-7 many TRBV2 CASSDRDPGYEQYF TGTGCCAGCAGCGACCGGGACCCAGGCTACGAGCAGTACTTC
- TRBJ2-7 many TRBV18 CASSPRGGLSYEQYF TGTGCCAGCTCACCTAGGGGGGGCCTCTCCTACGAGCAGTACTTC
- TRBJ1-1 many TRBV2 CASSRLGTTEAFF TGTGCCAGCAGCCGACTGGGAACGACTGAAGCTTTCTTT
- TRBJ2-2 - TRBV11-2 CASSPPLLNTGELFF TGTGCCAGCAGCCCACCACTCCTTAACACCGGGGAGCTGTTTTTT
TRBD2 TRBJ2-7 - TRBV12-3/TRBV12-4 CASSLWRLAGGEQYF TGTGCCAGCAGTTTATGGAGACTAGCGGGAGGCGAGCAGTACTTC
- TRBJ2-7 many TRBV30 CAWTPRRGYEQYF TGTGCCTGGACTCCCCGGAGAGGCTACGAGCAGTACTTC